Each of the 27 T cell receptor beta chains below was sequenced from the same sample in a study of T cell repertoires in cytomegalovirus infection. TCRdb ran MiXCR on the reads and lists one entry per CDR3 protein. The sample holds some 680,000 distinct CDR3 sequences, 35% to 45% seen once. Sequencing input: PBMCs. Receptors were obtained from a human donor in good health (CMV status not recorded). Some clones in this sample may be carry-over from other donors' samples.

In this sample, this clonotype turned up many times. The chain is built from TRBV28 and TRBJ1-6; perhaps TRBD1 as D (5 bases). The CDR3 sequence is 14 residues long. V was clipped by 2 bases and J by 7 bases, with 9 bases between them. Germline CDR1 is MDHEN and CDR2 is SYDVKM. This CDR3 is CASSLGGVNSPLHF. CDR3 in DNA: TGTGCCAGCAGTTTAGGGGGGGTCAATTCACCCCTCCACTTT.

This clonotype has just a few counts. The V call is TRBV12-3 or TRBV12-4, the J call TRBJ2-3, with TRBD2 identical over 8 bases. This CDR3 is 16 amino acids long. V dropped 5 bases and J dropped 1; count of bases not matched to a gene: 8. The DNA for the CDR3 is TGTGCCAGCAGTCCATCACGTAGCGGGGGCACAGATACGCAGTATTTT. Protein: CASSPSRSGGTDTQYF.

This clonotype came up many times. This chain joins TRBV6-1 and TRBJ1-1, with D uncertain. Germline CDR1 and CDR2: MNHNS and SASEGT. Trimming stripped 5 bases from V and 1 base from J, with 14 bases between. CDR3 length: 15 amino acids. CDR3 amino acids: CASSFHEEGNTEAFF. CDR3 sequence (DNA): TGTGCCAGCAGTTTCCACGAAGAAGGGAACACTGAAGCTTTCTTT.

The V gene is TRBV20-1, the J gene TRBJ2-3; weak D call: TRBD2 (5 bases). Germline values: CDR1 DFQATT, CDR2 SNEGSKA (reference sequence). Trimming removed 6 bases from V and 3 bases from J, with 16 bases in between. The CDR3 runs 14 residues. The DNA for the CDR3 is TGCAGTGCCGATTCGGGATTCCTTACAGATACGCAGTATTTT. It translates to CSADSGFLTDTQYF.

This clonotype has a handful of counts. The chain recombines TRBV12-3 or TRBV12-4 with TRBJ2-5, with D possibly TRBD1 on 7 matching bases. V lost 8 bases to trimming and J lost 2 bases, with 15 bases between them. The CDR3 sequence is 14 residues long. The CDR3 is CASCRGTEQETQYF. The CDR3 DNA sequence: TGTGCCAGCTGTCGGGGGACAGAGCAAGAGACCCAGTACTTC.

The chain is built from TRBV24-1 and TRBJ2-5; D is unclear. This CDR3 is 17 amino acids long. V lost 3 bases to trimming and J lost 5 bases, with 21 bases between them. Per germline, CDR1 KGHDR and CDR2 SFDVKD. CDR3 DNA: TGTGCCACCAGTGATCCTTCCACCACCGGTCCCGCGGAGACCCAGTACTTC. It specifies CATSDPSTTGPAETQYF.

This clonotype was counted between two and nine times. V usage is TRBV13 and J usage is TRBJ1-2; no definite D call. The germline V gene encodes CDR1 PRHDT and CDR2 FYEKMQ (reference sequence). The V end was cut by 6 bases, the J end by 3 bases, with 14 bases between. The CDR3 covers 14 residues. The CDR3, as DNA: TGTGCCAGCAGGATGAATACGGGTTACTATGGCTACACCTTC. Its protein product is CASRMNTGYYGYTF.

The chain employs TRBV15 and TRBJ2-1; D might be TRBD2 (5 bases). The CDR3 consists of 16 residues. Germline loops: CDR1 LNHNV, CDR2 YYDKDF (reference sequence). V shed 3 bases and J shed 14 bases, with 26 bases lying between them. The CDR3 loop reads CATSSNGMWSGPQEFF. CDR3 coding DNA: TGTGCCACCAGCAGTAATGGGATGTGGAGCGGCCCTCAGGAGTTCTTC.

The chain's CDR3 is CASSLLRVSRAFF. The CDR3 DNA reads as TGTGCCAGCAGTTTATTGCGGGTCTCCAGAGCTTTCTTT. The chain employs TRBV28 and TRBJ1-1; D is ambiguous. The CDR3 is made up of 13 amino acids. Germline V gene sequence: CDR1 MDHEN, CDR2 SYDVKM. Trimming pared 1 base from V and 10 bases from J, leaving 13 bases between.

This clonotype appeared a single time. The chain recombines TRBV19 with TRBJ2-7; D is possibly TRBD2 (5 bases). This CDR3 is built from 16 residues. Germline values: CDR1 LNHDA, CDR2 SQIVND (reference sequence). Trimming took 4 bases from V and 4 from J, leaving 20 bases between them. The CDR3 here is CASSTRGKGSEYEQYF. As DNA, the CDR3 is TGTGCCAGTAGTACCCGAGGTAAGGGTAGCGAATACGAGCAGTACTTC. Supplemented by reference TRBV19 and TRBJ2-7, the full variable domain reads DGGITQSPKYLFRKEGQNVTLSCEQNLNHDAMYWYRQDPGQGLRLIYYSQIVNDFQKGDIAEGYSVSREKKESFPLTVTSAQKNPTAFYLCASSTRGKGSEYEQYFGPGTRLTVT.

This clonotype was recorded a few times. V gene TRBV6-2 or TRBV6-3 combines with J gene TRBJ2-2; D is perhaps TRBD1 (5 bases). Trimming pared 2 bases from V and 4 bases from J, leaving 11 bases between. Germline CDR1 MNHEY, CDR2 SVGEGT. The CDR3 runs to 15 residues. CDR3 DNA sequence: TGTGCCAGCAGTTACGAGACAGTGCCCACCGGGGAGCTGTTTTTT. This encodes CASSYETVPTGELFF.

CDR3 nucleotide sequence: TGTGCCAGCAGCTTGACAGGGTACTCCGAGCAGTACTTC. It codes for CASSLTGYSEQYF. The chain carries TRBV7-3 and TRBJ2-7; 7 bases align to TRBD1. The J segment lost 6 bases and the V segment lost 3 bases, leaving 5 bases of the junction unmatched. Germline V lookup: CDR1 SGHTA, CDR2 FQGTGA. There are 13 residues in the CDR3.

The CDR3 loop is CAAQQGLNQPQHF. In DNA, the CDR3 is TGTGCCGCCCAACAGGGACTCAATCAGCCCCAGCATTTT. The chain uses TRBV10-3 and TRBJ1-5; D is perhaps TRBD1 (6 bases). There are 13 residues in the CDR3. Germline CDR1 and CDR2: ENHRY and SYGVKD. Trimming pared 11 bases from V and 3 bases from J, leaving 14 bases between.

As concerns this clonotype: A much larger clone is a single base away; this may be a read error. The chain links TRBV6-2 or TRBV6-3 to TRBJ1-5; no clear D. The germline CDR1 and CDR2 sequences are MNHEY and SVGEGT. Trimming took 2 bases from V and 3 from J, leaving 2 bases between them. The CDR3 totals 12 residues. In DNA form, the CDR3 reads TGTGCCAGCAGTTACGACAATCAGCCCCAGCATTTT. Residues: CASSYDNQPQHF.

This clonotype was seen a handful of times. The chain uses TRBV19 and TRBJ1-5, with D unresolved. The germline V and J ends were trimmed by 3 bases and 0 bases, with 9 bases remaining between them. The length of the CDR3 is 15 residues. Per the germline V gene, CDR1 is LNHDA and CDR2 is SQIVND (reference sequence). The CDR3 DNA sequence: TGTGCCAGTAGTATTCCCTTCCCTAGCAATCAGCCCCAGCATTTT. This sequence encodes CASSIPFPSNQPQHF.

J is TRBJ1-6 and V is TRBV7-9; D call uncertain. Between the trimmed V and J ends, which lost 5 bases and 10 bases, there was a span of 12 bases. The CDR3 consists of 13 residues. Per the germline V gene, CDR1 is SEHNR and CDR2 is FQNEAQ (reference sequence). As DNA, the CDR3 is TGTGCCAGCAGCAGGGAAGTGCTATCACCCCTCCACTTT. Translation: CASSREVLSPLHF.

Comments on this clonotype: An end of the junction differs from the germline gene, which may be a read error. V gene TRBV28 combines with J gene TRBJ1-5; tentatively, D is TRBD1 (6 bases). This CDR3 comprises 15 residues. CDR1 is MDHEN and CDR2 is SYDVKM in the germline V gene. The CDR3 DNA is TGTGCCACCGTGGGGACACATAGTAGCAATCAGCCCAAGCATTTT. Residues: CATVGTHSSNQPKHF.

This clonotype occurred a few times. The junction does not match germline at one end; this may be a read error. The chain combines TRBV12-3 or TRBV12-4 with TRBJ1-4; D unresolved. The CDR3 runs 12 residues. CDR3 DNA: TGTGCCAGCCGCCTAGCTAATGAAAAACTTTTTTTT. Translation gives CASRLANEKLFF.

The chain couples TRBV7-8 to TRBJ1-2; D perhaps matches TRBD1 (6 bases). The CDR3 length is 15 residues. The V and J ends lost 5 bases and 0 bases respectively, with 13 bases between them. The germline CDR1 and CDR2 sequences are SGHVS and FQNEAQ. The CDR3 sequence: CASSPQGQTNYGYTF. CDR3 nucleotide sequence: TGTGCCAGCAGCCCTCAAGGACAGACTAACTATGGCTACACCTTC.

The genes are TRBV28 and TRBJ2-2, with TRBD2 matching over 7 bases. Trimming at V came to 6 bases and at J to 5 bases, leaving 21 bases not matched to a gene. Germline lookup yields CDR1 MDHEN and CDR2 SYDVKM. This CDR3 has 19 amino acids. CDR3 region: CASSSGTTDHFGITGELFF. Here the CDR3 DNA reads TGTGCCAGCAGCTCCGGGACTACCGACCACTTTGGGATAACCGGGGAGCTGTTTTTT.

The chain recombines TRBV5-5 with TRBJ1-2, with D unclear. The CDR3 loop spans 14 amino acids. Germline V gene lookup returns CDR1 SGHKS and CDR2 YYEKEE (reference sequence). V was shortened by 2 bases and J by 8 bases, with 16 bases between the two germline ends. As DNA, the CDR3 is TGTGCCAGCAGCTTCAGCCTCAACCCTGGCGGCTACACCTTC. Amino acid sequence: CASSFSLNPGGYTF. Variable domain in full (rest from reference TRBV5-5 and TRBJ1-2): DAGVTQSPTHLIKTRGQQVTLRCSPISGHKSVSWYQQVLGQGPQFIFQYYEKEERGRGNFPDRFSARQFPNYSSELNVNALLLGDSALYLCASSFSLNPGGYTFGSGTRLTVV.

The V call is TRBV12-3 or TRBV12-4, the J call TRBJ2-3, with 7 bases identical to TRBD2. V shed 7 bases, J shed 0 bases, and the junction held 7 bases outside the gene matches. The CDR3 covers 15 residues. The DNA of the CDR3 is TGTGCCAGCACCAACCAGCGGGGAAGCACAGATACGCAGTATTTT. Translating it yields CASTNQRGSTDTQYF.

V usage is TRBV28 and J usage is TRBJ2-5, with D possibly being TRBD1 or TRBD2 (5 bases each). CDR1 is MDHEN, CDR2 SYDVKM, per germline. V lost 5 bases and J lost 6, with 7 bases in between. The CDR3 extends over 11 amino acids. The CDR3 here is CASSVGQTQYF. The CDR3 nucleotides are TGTGCCAGCAGTGTGGGACAGACCCAGTACTTC.

This clonotype was found many times. V is TRBV7-8 and J is TRBJ1-5; no clear D. Trimming cost V 5 bases and J 0 bases, with 11 bases left between them. The CDR3 totals 15 residues. Germline V gives CDR1 SGHVS, CDR2 FQNEAQ. The DNA of the CDR3 is TGTGCCAGCAGCCCAGCCGTACATAGCAATCAGCCCCAGCATTTT. This gives the protein CASSPAVHSNQPQHF.

This clonotype appeared a few times. V is TRBV7-2 and J is TRBJ2-1; a weak D match, TRBD2 (6 bases). The germline V and J ends were trimmed by 0 bases and 6 bases, with 15 bases remaining between them. From germline, CDR1 is SGHTA and CDR2 FQGNSA. The CDR3 runs to 16 residues. CDR3 nucleotides: TGTGCCAGCAGCTTAGCAGCTAGCGTAGGGACCAATGAGCAGTTCTTC. This gives the protein CASSLAASVGTNEQFF.

The CDR3 here is CASSYRTGGDYGYTF. CDR3 coding DNA: TGTGCCAGCAGTTACAGGACAGGGGGCGATTATGGCTACACCTTC. The genes are TRBV6-6 and TRBJ1-2; TRBD1 matches 11 bases. From germline, CDR1 is MNHNY and CDR2 SVGAGI (reference sequence). This CDR3 is built from 15 residues. Trimming took 2 bases from V and 5 from J; bases not matched to a gene: 4.

This chain links TRBV7-2 with TRBJ2-1; TRBD1 agrees at 11 bases. The CDR3 covers 18 residues. V lost 5 bases to trimming and J lost 6 bases; unmatched junction nucleotides: 15. The germline V gene has CDR1 SGHTA and CDR2 FQGNSA. This chain's CDR3 is CASSRLPVLGQGGNEQFF. CDR3 sequence (DNA): TGTGCCAGCAGCCGTTTACCGGTCTTGGGACAGGGGGGCAATGAGCAGTTCTTC.